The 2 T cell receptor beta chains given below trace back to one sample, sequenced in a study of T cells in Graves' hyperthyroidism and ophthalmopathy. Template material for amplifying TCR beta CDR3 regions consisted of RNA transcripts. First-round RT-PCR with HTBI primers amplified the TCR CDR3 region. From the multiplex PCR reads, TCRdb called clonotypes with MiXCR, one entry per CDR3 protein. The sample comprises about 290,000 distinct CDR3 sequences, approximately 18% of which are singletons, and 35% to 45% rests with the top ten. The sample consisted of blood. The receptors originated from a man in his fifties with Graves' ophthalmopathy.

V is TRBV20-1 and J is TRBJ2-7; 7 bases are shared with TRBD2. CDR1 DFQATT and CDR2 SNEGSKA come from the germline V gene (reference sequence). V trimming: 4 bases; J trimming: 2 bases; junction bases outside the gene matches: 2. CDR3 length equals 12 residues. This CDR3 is CSAIGLAYEQYF. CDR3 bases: TGCAGTGCTATAGGACTAGCCTACGAGCAGTACTTC.

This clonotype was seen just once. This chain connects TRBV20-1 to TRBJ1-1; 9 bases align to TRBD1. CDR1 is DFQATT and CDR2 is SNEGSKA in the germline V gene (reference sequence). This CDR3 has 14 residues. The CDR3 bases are TGCGTGGGACAGGGAGTTACAAGGAACACTGAAGCTTTCTTT. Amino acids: CVGQGVTRNTEAFF.